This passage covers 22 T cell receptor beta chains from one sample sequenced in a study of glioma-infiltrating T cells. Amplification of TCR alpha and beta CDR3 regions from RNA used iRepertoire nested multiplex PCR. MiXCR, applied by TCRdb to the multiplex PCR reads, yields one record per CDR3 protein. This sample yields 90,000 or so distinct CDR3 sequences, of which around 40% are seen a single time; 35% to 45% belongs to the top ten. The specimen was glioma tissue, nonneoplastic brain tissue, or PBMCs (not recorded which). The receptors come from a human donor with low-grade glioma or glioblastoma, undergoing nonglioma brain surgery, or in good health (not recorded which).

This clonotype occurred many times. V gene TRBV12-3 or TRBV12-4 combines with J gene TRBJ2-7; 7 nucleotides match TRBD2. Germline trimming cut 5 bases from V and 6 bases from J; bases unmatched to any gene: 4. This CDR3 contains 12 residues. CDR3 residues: CASSRTSLEQYF. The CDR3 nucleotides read TGTGCCAGCAGTCGGACTAGTCTCGAGCAGTACTTC.

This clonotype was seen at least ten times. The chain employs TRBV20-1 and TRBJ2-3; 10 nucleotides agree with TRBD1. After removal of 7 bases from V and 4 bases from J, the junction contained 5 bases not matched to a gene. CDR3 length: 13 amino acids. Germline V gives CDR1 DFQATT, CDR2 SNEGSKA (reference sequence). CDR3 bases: TGCAGTGGGGACAGGGGCCGCGCAGATACGCAGTATTTT. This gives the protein CSGDRGRADTQYF.

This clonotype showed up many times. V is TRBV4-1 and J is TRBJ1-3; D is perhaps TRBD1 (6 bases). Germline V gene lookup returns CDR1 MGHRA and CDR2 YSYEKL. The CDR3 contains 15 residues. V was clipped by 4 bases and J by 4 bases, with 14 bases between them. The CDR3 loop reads CASSRSGQSGNTIYF. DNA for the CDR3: TGCGCCAGCAGCCGCTCGGGACAATCAGGAAACACCATATATTTT.

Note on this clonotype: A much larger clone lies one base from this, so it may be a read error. In DNA form, the CDR3 reads TGTGCCAGCAAATTTTTGGTGTCTGAGGGCGACTACACCTTC. As protein: CASKFLVSEGDYTF. The V gene is TRBV27, the J gene TRBJ1-2, with D hard to call. Germline V CDR1 and CDR2: MNHEY, SMNVEV (reference sequence). This CDR3 region has 14 residues. V was pared by 7 bases and J by 10 bases, with 22 bases between.

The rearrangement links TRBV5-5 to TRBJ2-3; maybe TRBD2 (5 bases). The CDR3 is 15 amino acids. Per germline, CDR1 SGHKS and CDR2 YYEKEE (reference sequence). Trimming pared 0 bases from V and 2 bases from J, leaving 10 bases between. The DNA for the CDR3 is TGTGCCAGCAGCTTGGGCCCAGCGGACACAGATACGCAGTATTTT. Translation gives CASSLGPADTDTQYF.

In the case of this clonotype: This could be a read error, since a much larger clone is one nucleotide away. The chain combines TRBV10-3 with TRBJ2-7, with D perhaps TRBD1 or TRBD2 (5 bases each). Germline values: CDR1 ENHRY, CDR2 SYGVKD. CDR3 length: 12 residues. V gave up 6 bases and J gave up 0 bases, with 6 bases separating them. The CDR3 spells CAISGTSYEQYF. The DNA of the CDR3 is TGTGCCATCAGCGGGACCTCCTACGAGCAGTACTTC.

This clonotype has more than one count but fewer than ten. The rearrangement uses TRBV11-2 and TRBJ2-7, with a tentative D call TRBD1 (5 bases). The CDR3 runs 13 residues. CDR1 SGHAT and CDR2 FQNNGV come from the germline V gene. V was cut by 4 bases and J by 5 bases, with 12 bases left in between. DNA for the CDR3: TGTGCCAGCAGCTCCCTTAGCAGGGACGAGCAGTACTTC. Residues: CASSSLSRDEQYF.

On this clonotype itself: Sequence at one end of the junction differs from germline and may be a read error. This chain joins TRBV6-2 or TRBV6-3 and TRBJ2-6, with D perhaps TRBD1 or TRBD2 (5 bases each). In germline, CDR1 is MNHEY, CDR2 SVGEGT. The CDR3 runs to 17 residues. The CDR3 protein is CDSSPMGSISGANVPTF. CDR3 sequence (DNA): TGTGACAGCAGTCCTATGGGGAGTATCTCTGGGGCCAACGTCCCGACTTTC.

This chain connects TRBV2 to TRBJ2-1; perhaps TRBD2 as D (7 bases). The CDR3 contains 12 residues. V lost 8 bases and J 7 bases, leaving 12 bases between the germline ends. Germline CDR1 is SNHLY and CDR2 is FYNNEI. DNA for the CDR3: TGTGCCAGCTGGGGGGGGCGGAATGAGCAGTTCTTC. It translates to CASWGGRNEQFF.

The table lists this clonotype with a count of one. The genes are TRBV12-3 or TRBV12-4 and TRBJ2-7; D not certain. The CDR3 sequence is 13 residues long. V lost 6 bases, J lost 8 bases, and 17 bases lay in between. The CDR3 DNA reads TGTGCCAGCAGAACTAAGGAGATACCAAAGCAGTACTTC. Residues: CASRTKEIPKQYF.

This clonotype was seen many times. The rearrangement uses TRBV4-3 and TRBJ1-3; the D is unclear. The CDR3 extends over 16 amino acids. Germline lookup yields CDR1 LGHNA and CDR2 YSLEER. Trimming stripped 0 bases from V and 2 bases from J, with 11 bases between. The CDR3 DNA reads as TGCGCCAGCAGCCAAGACAGCGGCTCCGCTGGAAACACCATATATTTT. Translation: CASSQDSGSAGNTIYF.

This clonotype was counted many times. The CDR3 nucleotides read TGTGCCAGCAGTTTTGGGAGAACCACAGATACGCAGTATTTT. Residues: CASSFGRTTDTQYF. The chain joins TRBV27 to TRBJ2-3; TRBD2 might be the D (5 bases). V was shortened by 3 bases and J by 2 bases, with 9 bases between the two germline ends. Germline V gives CDR1 MNHEY, CDR2 SMNVEV (reference sequence). This CDR3 is 14 amino acids long.

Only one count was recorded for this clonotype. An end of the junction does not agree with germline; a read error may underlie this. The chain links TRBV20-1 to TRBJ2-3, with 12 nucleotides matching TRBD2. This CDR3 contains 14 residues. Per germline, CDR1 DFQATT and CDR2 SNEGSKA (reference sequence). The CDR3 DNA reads TGCAGTGCTACCAGGACTAGCGGGGCAGATACGCAGTATTTC. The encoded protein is CSATRTSGADTQYF.

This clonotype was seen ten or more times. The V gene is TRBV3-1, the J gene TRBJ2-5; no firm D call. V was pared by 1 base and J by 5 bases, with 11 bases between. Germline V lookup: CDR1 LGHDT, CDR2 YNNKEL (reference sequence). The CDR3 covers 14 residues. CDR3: CASSQGNSWETQYF. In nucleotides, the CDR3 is TGTGCCAGCAGCCAAGGGAATAGTTGGGAGACCCAGTACTTC.

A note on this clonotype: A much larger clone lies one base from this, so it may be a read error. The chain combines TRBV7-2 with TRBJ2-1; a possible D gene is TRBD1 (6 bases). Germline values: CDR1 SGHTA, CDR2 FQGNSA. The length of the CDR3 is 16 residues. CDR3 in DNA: TGTGCCAGCAGCTTAGCGCTTGGGGGCCCCTACAGTGAGCAGTTCTTC. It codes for CASSLALGGPYSEQFF.

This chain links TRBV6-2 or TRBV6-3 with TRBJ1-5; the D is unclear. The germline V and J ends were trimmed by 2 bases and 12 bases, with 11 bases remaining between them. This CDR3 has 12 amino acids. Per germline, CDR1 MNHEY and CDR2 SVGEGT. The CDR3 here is CASSYPKWHQHF. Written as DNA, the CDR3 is TGTGCCAGCAGTTACCCAAAGTGGCACCAGCATTTT.

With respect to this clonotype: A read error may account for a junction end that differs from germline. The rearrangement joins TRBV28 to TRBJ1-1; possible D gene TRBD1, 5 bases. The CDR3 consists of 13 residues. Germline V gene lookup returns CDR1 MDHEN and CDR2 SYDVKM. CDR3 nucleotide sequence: TGTGCCAGCAGTTTAGATATGGACACTGAAGCTTTGTTT. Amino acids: CASSLDMDTEALF.

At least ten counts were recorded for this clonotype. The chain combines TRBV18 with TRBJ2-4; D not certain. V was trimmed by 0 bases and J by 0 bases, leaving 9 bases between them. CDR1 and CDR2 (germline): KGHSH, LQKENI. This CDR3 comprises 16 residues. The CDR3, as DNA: TGTGCCAGCTCACCACCCCAGACCTTAGCCAAAAACATTCAGTACTTC. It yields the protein CASSPPQTLAKNIQYF.

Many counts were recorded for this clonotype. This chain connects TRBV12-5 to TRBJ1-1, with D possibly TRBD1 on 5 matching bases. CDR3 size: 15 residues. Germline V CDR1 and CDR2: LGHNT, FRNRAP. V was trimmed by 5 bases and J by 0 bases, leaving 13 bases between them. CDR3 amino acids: CASGPPRVMNTEAFF. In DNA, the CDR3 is TGTGCTAGTGGTCCACCCAGGGTAATGAACACTGAAGCTTTCTTT.

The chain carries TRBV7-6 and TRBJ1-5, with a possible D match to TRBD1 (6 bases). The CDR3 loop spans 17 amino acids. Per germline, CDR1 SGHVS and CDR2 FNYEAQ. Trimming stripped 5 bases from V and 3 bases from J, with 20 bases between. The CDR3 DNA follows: TGTGCCAGCAGCATAAGGAGCGGACAGACTAACAATCAGCCCCAGCATTTT. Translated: CASSIRSGQTNNQPQHF.

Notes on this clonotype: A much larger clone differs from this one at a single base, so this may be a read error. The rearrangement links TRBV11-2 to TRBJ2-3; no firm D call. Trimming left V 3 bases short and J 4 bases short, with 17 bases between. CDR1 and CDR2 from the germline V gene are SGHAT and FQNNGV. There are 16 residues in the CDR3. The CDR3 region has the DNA TGTGCCAGCAGCTTCGGTGGAGAGAAGATCCCAGATACGCAGTATTTT. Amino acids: CASSFGGEKIPDTQYF.

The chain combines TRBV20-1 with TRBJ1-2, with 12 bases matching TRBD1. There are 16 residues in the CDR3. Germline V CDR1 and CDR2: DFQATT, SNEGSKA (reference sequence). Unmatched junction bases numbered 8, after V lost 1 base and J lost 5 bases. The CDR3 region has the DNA TGCAGTGCTAGAGTAAGGGACAGGGGGCGTCATTATGGCTACACCTTC. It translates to CSARVRDRGRHYGYTF.